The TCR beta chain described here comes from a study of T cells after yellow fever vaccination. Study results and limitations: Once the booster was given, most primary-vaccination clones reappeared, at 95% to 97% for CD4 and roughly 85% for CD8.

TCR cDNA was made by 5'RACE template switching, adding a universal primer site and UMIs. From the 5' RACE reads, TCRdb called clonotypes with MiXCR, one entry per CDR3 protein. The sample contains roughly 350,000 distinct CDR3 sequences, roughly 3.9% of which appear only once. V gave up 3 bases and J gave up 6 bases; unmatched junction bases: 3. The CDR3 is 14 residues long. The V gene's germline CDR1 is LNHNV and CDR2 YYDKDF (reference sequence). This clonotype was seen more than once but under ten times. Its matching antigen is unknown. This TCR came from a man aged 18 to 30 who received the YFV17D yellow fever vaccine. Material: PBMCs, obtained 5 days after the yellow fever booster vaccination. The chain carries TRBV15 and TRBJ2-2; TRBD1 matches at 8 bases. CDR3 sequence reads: CATSRGQVAGELFF. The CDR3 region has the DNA TGTGCCACCAGCAGGGGACAGGTAGCCGGGGAGCTGTTTTTT. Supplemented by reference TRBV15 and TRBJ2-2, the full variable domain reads DAMVIQNPRYQVTQFGKPVTLSCSQTLNHNVMYWYQQKSSQAPKLLFHYYDKDFNNEADTPDNFQSRRPNTSFCFLDIRSPGLGDTAMYLCATSRGQVAGELFFGEGSRLTVL.